A single sample gave rise to the 32 T cell receptor beta chains below, sequenced in a study of T-cell memory formation after mild COVID-19. TCRdb fed the 5' RACE reads into MiXCR, producing one record per CDR3 protein. The table records 300,000 to 400,000 distinct CDR3 sequences, 25% to 30% of them present only once. The sample comprised PBMCs or a T cell subset sorted from them (not recorded which). Receptors originate from an adult woman who had mild COVID-19 (a few samples of this study predate the infection). Cell type and time point are not known.

The V gene is TRBV7-7, the J gene TRBJ2-5; D is undetermined. The CDR3 is 13 residues long. The germline gives CDR1 SSHAT, CDR2 FNYEAQ (reference sequence). V lost 1 base and J 3 bases, leaving 6 bases between the germline ends. For the CDR3, the DNA is TGTGCCAGCAGCTTAGGAAAAAAAGAGACCCAGTACTTC. This codes for CASSLGKKETQYF. Together with reference TRBV7-7 and TRBJ2-5, the CDR3 gives the full variable domain: GAGVSQSPRYKVTKRGQDVTLRCDPISSHATLYWYQQALGQGPEFLTYFNYEAQPDKSGLPSDRFSAERPEGSISTLTIQRTEQRDSAMYRCASSLGKKETQYFGPGTRLLVL.

This clonotype occurred a few times. The V gene is TRBV7-2, the J gene TRBJ2-7; D call uncertain. Germline V lookup: CDR1 SGHTA, CDR2 FQGNSA. The V end was cut by 5 bases, the J end by 2 bases, with 13 bases between. The CDR3 consists of 14 residues. CDR3 in amino acids: CASSADSSPYEQYF. The DNA of the CDR3 is TGTGCCAGCAGCGCCGACTCCTCGCCCTACGAGCAGTACTTC.

This clonotype came up a few times. The chain has TRBV7-2 and TRBJ2-5, with a tentative D call TRBD1 (6 bases). The germline V gene has CDR1 SGHTA and CDR2 FQGNSA. This CDR3 region has 16 residues. V dropped 4 bases and J dropped 4 bases, with 19 bases sitting between them. The CDR3 loop reads CASSSDSFGFRETQYF. CDR3 bases: TGTGCCAGCAGCTCGGACAGTTTCGGATTCAGAGAGACCCAGTACTTC.

The gene calls are TRBV18 and TRBJ1-2; no firm D call. CDR1 is KGHSH and CDR2 is LQKENI in the germline V gene. Between the trimmed V and J ends, which lost 3 bases and 0 bases, there was a span of 14 bases. The CDR3 has 16 amino acids. The CDR3 DNA sequence: TGTGCCAGCTCACCGGAACCTCGGGCCTCTAACTATGGCTACACCTTC. Residues: CASSPEPRASNYGYTF.

This clonotype has more than one count but fewer than ten. The chain has TRBV9 and TRBJ2-6, with TRBD1 as a possible D gene (6 bases). V lost 4 bases and J lost 1, with 9 bases in between. The CDR3 covers 15 residues. The germline gives CDR1 SGDLS, CDR2 YYNGEE. Here the CDR3 reads CASSIRGSGANVLTF. CDR3 nucleotides: TGTGCCAGCAGCATCAGGGGTTCTGGGGCCAACGTCCTGACTTTC.

The rearrangement joins TRBV24-1 to TRBJ2-2; D is perhaps TRBD2 (7 bases). CDR1 and CDR2 from the germline V gene are KGHDR and SFDVKD. The CDR3 consists of 14 residues. The V end was cut by 7 bases, the J end by 4 bases, with 12 bases between. The CDR3 nucleotides read TGTGCCACCAGGGGGGGGCGAGGCACCGGGGAGCTGTTTTTT. This encodes CATRGGRGTGELFF.

This chain uses TRBV6-5 with TRBJ1-1; tentative D call: TRBD1 (6 bases). This CDR3 region has 15 residues. V was cut by 4 bases and J by 3 bases, with 15 bases left in between. The germline CDR1 and CDR2 sequences are MNHEY and SVGAGI. CDR3 nucleotide sequence: TGTGCCAGCAGTTCCCAGGGGCGACGGGACACTGAAGCTTTCTTT. Protein product: CASSSQGRRDTEAFF.

This clonotype was observed a few times. The chain combines TRBV7-3 with TRBJ2-1; D is possibly TRBD2 (5 bases). Germline assignment: CDR1 SGHTA and CDR2 FQGTGA. The CDR3 runs 14 residues. Trimming stripped 2 bases from V and 9 bases from J, with 14 bases between. The CDR3 spells CASSLAGPYPEQFF. CDR3 nucleotide sequence: TGTGCCAGCAGCTTAGCGGGTCCATACCCTGAGCAGTTCTTC.

The table lists this clonotype with a few counts. This chain joins TRBV27 and TRBJ2-7; D may correspond to TRBD1 or TRBD2 (5 bases each). V was pared by 7 bases and J by 2 bases, with 15 bases between. Germline loops: CDR1 MNHEY, CDR2 SMNVEV (reference sequence). The CDR3 loop spans 14 amino acids. The CDR3 region has the DNA TGTGCCAGCATGGGACGGATAGGGACCTACGAGCAGTACTTC. Its protein is CASMGRIGTYEQYF.

The chain couples TRBV4-1 to TRBJ2-7, with 7 bases fitting TRBD2. Looked up from germline, CDR1 is MGHRA and CDR2 is YSYEKL. The V segment lost 4 bases and the J segment 2 bases; nucleotides outside the gene matches: 17. The CDR3 is made up of 18 amino acids. The CDR3 sequence: CASSLTYPWGGVPYEQYF. In DNA form, the CDR3 reads TGCGCCAGCAGCCTAACCTACCCATGGGGGGGGGTTCCCTACGAGCAGTACTTC.

A few counts support this clonotype. The chain is built from TRBV20-1 and TRBJ2-7, with D possibly matching TRBD1 (5 bases). Germline V CDR1 and CDR2: DFQATT, SNEGSKA (reference sequence). Trimming cost V 5 bases and J 0 bases, with 8 bases left between them. The CDR3 contains 12 residues. CDR3 coding DNA: TGCAGTGCTGCCCAGGGCTCCTACGAGCAGTACTTC. This gives the protein CSAAQGSYEQYF.

This clonotype was observed at least ten times. The chain carries TRBV7-2 and TRBJ2-1, with 14 bases lining up with TRBD2. Germline values: CDR1 SGHTA, CDR2 FQGNSA. V was clipped by 5 bases and J by 2 bases; unmatched bases: 11. The CDR3 totals 19 residues. CDR3 sequence: CASSPKSGTSGGTYNEQFF. Here the CDR3 DNA reads TGTGCCAGCAGCCCAAAATCCGGGACTAGCGGGGGTACCTACAATGAGCAGTTCTTC.

This clonotype was picked up a small number of times. The rearrangement uses TRBV7-9 and TRBJ1-1, with 9 bases aligning to TRBD1. V lost 3 bases and J lost 4; bases outside the gene matches: 6. The CDR3 extends over 15 amino acids. Germline V gene data show CDR1 as SEHNR and CDR2 as FQNEAQ (reference sequence). CDR3 sequence reads: CASSFLTGGGTEAFF. CDR3 DNA: TGTGCCAGCAGCTTTTTGACAGGGGGAGGCACTGAAGCTTTCTTT. The full variable domain, with the rest looked up from reference TRBV7-9 and TRBJ1-1, is DTGVSQNPRHKITKRGQNVTFRCDPISEHNRLYWYRQTLGQGPEFLTYFQNEAQLEKSRLLSDRFSAERPKGSFSTLEIQRTEQGDSAMYLCASSFLTGGGTEAFFGQGTRLTVV.

CDR3 loop: CASSGAGTGNTIYF. The CDR3 DNA sequence: TGTGCCAGCAGCGGAGCAGGGACTGGAAACACCATATATTTT. The chain has TRBV9 and TRBJ1-3, with D perhaps TRBD1 (5 bases). The CDR3 totals 14 residues. Germline lookup yields CDR1 SGDLS and CDR2 YYNGEE. V was clipped by 3 bases and J by 2 bases, with 9 bases between them.

The chain carries TRBV11-2 and TRBJ2-7; 8 nucleotides line up with TRBD2. The CDR3 has 17 residues. V dropped 5 bases and J dropped 1; count of bases not matched to a gene: 13. Germline-derived CDR1 and CDR2 are SGHAT and FQNNGV. CDR3 sequence reads: CASSPSPQGLGSYEQYF. In nucleotides, the CDR3 is TGTGCCAGCAGCCCCTCGCCTCAGGGACTAGGATCCTACGAGCAGTACTTC.

The chain links TRBV27 to TRBJ2-1, with 10 bases identical to TRBD1. The germline gives CDR1 MNHEY, CDR2 SMNVEV (reference sequence). The J segment lost 5 bases and the V segment lost 5 bases, leaving 6 bases of the junction unmatched. This CDR3 contains 15 residues. The CDR3 reads CASSPRTGGNNEQFF. The CDR3 DNA sequence: TGTGCCAGCAGTCCCAGGACAGGGGGAAACAATGAGCAGTTCTTC.

This clonotype was counted a few times. The chain recombines TRBV6-6 with TRBJ2-5, with 10 positions matching TRBD2. From germline, CDR1 is MNHNY and CDR2 SVGAGI (reference sequence). The CDR3 totals 15 residues. With 5 bases clipped from V and 5 bases from J, the junction kept 8 bases outside the gene matches. The CDR3 reads CASSPERGGRETQYF. The CDR3 DNA reads TGTGCCAGCAGTCCTGAGCGGGGGGGCCGCGAGACCCAGTACTTC.

A few counts support this clonotype. The chain couples TRBV5-1 to TRBJ1-2; 7 nucleotides align to TRBD1. Germline V gives CDR1 SGHRS, CDR2 YFSETQ. The CDR3 sequence is 15 residues long. Unmatched junction bases numbered 9, after V lost 4 bases and J lost 3 bases. This CDR3 is CASSPGTDSYYGYTF. The CDR3 nucleotides read TGCGCCAGCAGCCCAGGGACAGATTCTTACTATGGCTACACCTTC. The complete variable domain, with remaining parts taken from reference TRBV5-1 and TRBJ1-2, reads KAGVTQTPRYLIKTRGQQVTLSCSPISGHRSVSWYQQTPGQGLQFLFEYFSETQRNKGNFPGRFSGRQFSNSRSEMNVSTLELGDSALYLCASSPGTDSYYGYTFGSGTRLTVV.

This clonotype was seen more than once but under ten times. This chain uses TRBV12-3 or TRBV12-4 with TRBJ2-2; 7 bases align to TRBD1. This CDR3 has 15 amino acids. With V trimmed by 7 bases and J by 7 bases, 12 bases remained unmatched. The DNA for the CDR3 is TGTGCCAGCACTCGGAGACAGGGAAGGGGCGGGGAGCTGTTTTTT. Translated, it gives CASTRRQGRGGELFF.

The V and J genes are TRBV30 and TRBJ2-1; 9 bases line up with TRBD2. V was clipped by 2 bases and J by 7 bases; unmatched bases: 12. Germline lookup yields CDR1 GTSNPN and CDR2 SVGIG (reference sequence). This CDR3 has 16 residues. The CDR3 loop is CAWSLHMGGGANEQFF. In nucleotides, the CDR3 is TGTGCCTGGAGTCTCCATATGGGCGGGGGGGCAAATGAGCAGTTCTTC.

V and J are TRBV15 and TRBJ2-7; D gene unclear. The CDR3 length is 14 residues. The V end lost 0 bases, the J end lost 0 bases, and 6 bases lay between the germline ends. Germline V lookup: CDR1 LNHNV, CDR2 YYDKDF (reference sequence). The CDR3 region is CATSREGISYEQYF. The CDR3, as DNA: TGTGCCACCAGCAGAGAAGGGATCTCCTACGAGCAGTACTTC.

This clonotype was found a few times. The rearrangement joins TRBV7-2 to TRBJ1-6, with a weak D call TRBD1 (6 bases). This CDR3 has 17 amino acids. Trimming took off 5 bases at V and 10 bases at J, with 24 bases between the two ends. Germline V CDR1 and CDR2: SGHTA, FQGNSA. The CDR3 DNA follows: TGTGCCAGCAGCCTAACCCATTTACAGGGTGTAGGATCACCCCTCCACTTT. It encodes CASSLTHLQGVGSPLHF.

The chain has TRBV12-3 or TRBV12-4 and TRBJ1-4, with D possibly TRBD1 on 5 matching bases. The CDR3 loop spans 16 amino acids. V lost 2 bases and J 11 bases, leaving 21 bases between the germline ends. Here the CDR3 reads CASSLILWDSKQKLFF. The DNA for the CDR3 is TGTGCCAGCAGTTTAATTCTTTGGGACTCCAAGCAGAAACTGTTTTTT.

The CDR3 is CASSYAASGVLGELFF. The DNA of the CDR3 is TGTGCCAGCAGTTACGCTGCTAGCGGGGTCCTAGGGGAGCTGTTTTTT. The chain uses TRBV6-5 and TRBJ2-2; 9 bases fit TRBD2. CDR1 and CDR2 from the germline V gene are MNHEY and SVGAGI. V was clipped by 2 bases and J by 8 bases; unmatched bases: 9. CDR3 size: 16 residues.

This clonotype was seen more than once but under ten times. This chain joins TRBV5-4 and TRBJ2-1; 9 bases map to TRBD1. V shed 4 bases, J shed 6 bases, and the junction held 5 bases outside the gene matches. The germline V gene encodes CDR1 SGHNT and CDR2 YYREEE (reference sequence). The CDR3 runs 14 residues. The CDR3 nucleotides read TGTGCCAGCAGCCCACAGGGGGCTTTCAATGAGCAGTTCTTC. It specifies CASSPQGAFNEQFF. Looking up the rest from reference TRBV5-4 and TRBJ2-1 gives the full variable domain: ETGVTQSPTHLIKTRGQQVTLRCSSQSGHNTVSWYQQALGQGPQFIFQYYREEENGRGNFPPRFSGLQFPNYSSELNVNALELDDSALYLCASSPQGAFNEQFFGPGTRLTVL.

This rearrangement joins TRBV12-3 or TRBV12-4 to TRBJ2-1; 12 nucleotides line up with TRBD2. V shed 6 bases, J shed 8 bases, and the junction held 2 bases outside the gene matches. This CDR3 has 13 amino acids. The CDR3 nucleotides read TGTGCCAGCAGGACTAGCGGGGGTGATGAGCAGTTCTTC. Amino acids: CASRTSGGDEQFF.

The chain carries TRBV6-6 and TRBJ2-7; TRBD1 agrees at 7 bases. The V gene's germline CDR1 is MNHNY and CDR2 SVGAGI (reference sequence). This CDR3 comprises 13 residues. The V segment lost 5 bases and the J segment 6 bases; nucleotides outside the gene matches: 7. The CDR3 DNA is TGTGCCAGCAGTGGTCAGGGGGTTGGCGAGCAGTACTTC. Protein: CASSGQGVGEQYF.

This clonotype has a handful of counts. The genes are TRBV4-1 and TRBJ1-2; D is undetermined. The CDR3 has 14 amino acids. Deletions cut 1 base from V and 6 bases from J, with 12 bases between. Germline V lookup: CDR1 MGHRA, CDR2 YSYEKL. The CDR3 nucleotides read TGCGCCAGCAGCCAAGTTCAAGGTTCGGATGGCTACACCTTC. This encodes CASSQVQGSDGYTF.

This clonotype has only a few counts. For the CDR3, the DNA is TGTGCCAGCAGCTTGTTGTTTCGCGGAGCCCCAGAGACCCAGTACTTC. The encoded protein is CASSLLFRGAPETQYF. The V gene is TRBV5-5, the J gene TRBJ2-5; D is uncertain. In germline, CDR1 is SGHKS, CDR2 YYEKEE (reference sequence). This CDR3 comprises 16 residues. V was shortened by 1 base and J by 4 bases, with 17 bases between the two germline ends.

This chain connects TRBV7-9 to TRBJ1-2; a weak D match, TRBD1 (5 bases). The CDR3 is made up of 15 amino acids. The V gene lost 5 bases and the J gene lost 2 bases, with 15 bases spanning the gap. Germline CDR1 and CDR2: SEHNR and FQNEAQ (reference sequence). The CDR3: CASSATGFPNYGYTF. Here the CDR3 DNA reads TGTGCCAGCAGCGCCACAGGATTTCCCAACTATGGCTACACCTTC.

CDR3 sequence: CASSERTGANVLTF. The CDR3 DNA is TGTGCCAGCAGTGAACGGACCGGGGCCAACGTCCTGACTTTC. The chain links TRBV2 to TRBJ2-6; D uncertain. The CDR3 extends over 14 amino acids. Germline values: CDR1 SNHLY, CDR2 FYNNEI. V lost 2 bases and J 4 bases, leaving 6 bases between the germline ends.

The chain recombines TRBV5-1 with TRBJ2-3; 16 nucleotides match TRBD2. With V trimmed by 4 bases and J by 6 bases, 5 bases remained unmatched. The CDR3 sequence is 16 residues long. CDR1 is SGHRS, CDR2 YFSETQ, per germline. CDR3 protein: CASSQGLAGGEDTQYF. The CDR3 DNA is TGCGCCAGCAGCCAGGGACTAGCGGGAGGGGAGGATACGCAGTATTTT.